This TCR beta chain was identified during a study of OX40 agonist ivuxolimab in advanced cancers. General notes on the study: Ivuxolimab was an agonistic, fully human IgG2 monoclonal antibody directed against OX40 (CD134), a costimulatory receptor. Intravenous ivuxolimab was administered to patients every 2 weeks at six dose levels: 0.01, 0.1, 0.3, 1.5, 3 and 10 mg/kg. Among the roughly 52 dose-escalation patients, some 20 had hepatocellular carcinoma, around 15 melanoma, 9 renal cell carcinoma and 9 head and neck cancer. A male proportion of 75% to 85% and a mean age of 60 years, ranging from about 20 to 79, were recorded for the dose-escalation cohort. Prior anti-PD-1, anti-PD-L1 or anti-CTLA-4 therapy was permitted, and checkpoint inhibitors had been received by 40% to 50% of dose-escalation patients. Partial responses occurred in three dose-escalation patients: two with cutaneous melanoma and one with hepatocellular carcinoma. Peripheral TCRbeta sequencing aimed to test whether ivuxolimab altered TCR sequence diversity and caused clonal T-cell expansion. The monotherapy dose-escalation portion (N of about 47 patients) of the phase I ivuxolimab trial is reported in the paper. Study-wide findings and limitations: After ivuxolimab, expanded clones were on average more numerous among CD8+ T cells than among CD4+ T cells. Low levels of normalized T-cell clonal expansion were also seen in some patients who did not respond. The antigen specificity of the clonally expanded peripheral T cells was not determined. Clonal expansion of both CD4+ and CD8+ blood T cells was observed from baseline to week 6 at doses 0.1 to 3.0 mg/kg. In the 0.1-3.0 mg/kg groups, partial responders were among the patients with the lowest normalized peripheral clonal expansion, particularly in CD8+ T cells.

To sequence the TCRbeta CDR3 region, genomic DNA was isolated from the sorted cells. The immunoSEQ Assay was used for sequencing of TCRbeta CDR3 regions. TCRdb retrieved this table from immuneACCESS and kept in-frame rearrangements only. Not all clones are present; in checked studies, unresolved V genes account for under half, and no reason is known for the remainder. The sample records about 81,000 clones, roughly 91% of which are singletons. The ten top clones hold around an eighth of the sample. In the case of this clone: Its antigen is still unknown. Per-nucleotide qualities are absent, and no much larger clonotype sits a single base away.

Patients with a history of autoimmune disease or receiving systemic immunosuppression were excluded from the trial. Peripheral blood for TCR sequencing was drawn from every dose cohort at baseline, at cycle 4 day 1 and at cycle 7 day 1. Samples came from an open-label, multicenter, first-in-human phase I dose-escalation trial of ivuxolimab. Adults with locally advanced or metastatic melanoma, renal cell, hepatocellular, or head and neck squamous cell carcinoma were enrolled in the trial. CD4+ and CD8+ T cells were sorted separately from peripheral blood before TCR sequencing. Source: CD4+ or CD8+ T cells sorted from blood, taken in a trial of the OX40 agonist ivuxolimab. The sequence was obtained from an adult with an advanced solid tumor such as melanoma, head and neck, liver or kidney cancer.

The nucleotides are TGCGCCAGCAGCGTCGCAACCGGGGAGCTGTTTTTT. The encoded protein is CASSVATGELFF. The rearranged chain carries TRBV5-1 and TRBJ2-2, with the identity of the D gene unclear. The germline V gene provides CDR1 SGHRS and CDR2 YFSETQ. V is pared back by 4 bases and J by 5 bases, with 6 bases lying between the germline termini. The CDR3 runs 12 residues from the cysteine to the phenylalanine. Solely the CDR3 DNA is kept, with 36 bases framed from the first base.